The 5 T cell receptor beta chains below all came from one sample that was sequenced in a study of T cell responses to AZD1222 COVID-19 vaccine. Method: immunoSEQ multiplex PCR; TCRdb's copy keeps in-frame clones and lacks some. Counted here are more than 85,000 clones, 88% occurring once; the ten biggest clones make up around 1.5%. Sequencing was performed on peripheral blood, taken on day 0 of AZD1222 vaccination. These receptors were taken from an adult in good health.

This clone was observed once. The chain has TRBV7-2 and TRBJ2-3; the D is unclear. Germline V gives CDR1 SGHTA, CDR2 FQGNSA. With 3 bases removed from V and 5 bases from J, the gap between germline ends came to 6 bases. There are 12 residues in the CDR3. In nucleotides, the CDR3 is TGTGCCAGCAGCTTTAGTCAAGATACGCAGTATTTT. It encodes CASSFSQDTQYF.

The rearrangement links TRBV7-8 to TRBJ1-6; D not certain. The length of the CDR3 is 17 residues. Germline V CDR1 and CDR2: SGHVS, FQNEAQ. Trimming took off 5 bases at V and 0 bases at J, with 14 bases between the two ends. The DNA for the CDR3 is TGTGCCAGCAGCGCCCTAGCTGGGAGCTCCTATAATTCACCCCTCCACTTT. Its protein product is CASSALAGSSYNSPLHF.

The J gene is TRBJ1-1, the V gene TRBV6-2 or TRBV6-3; weak D call: TRBD1 (5 bases). Trimming took off 4 bases at V and 4 bases at J, with 22 bases between the two ends. Germline loops: CDR1 MNHEY, CDR2 SVGEGT. There are 17 residues in the CDR3. The CDR3 reads CASSSPLGSLGVTEAFF. The CDR3 coding sequence is TGTGCCAGCAGTTCCCCCTTGGGCTCCCTGGGGGTCACTGAAGCTTTCTTT.

The J gene is TRBJ1-4, the V gene TRBV2, with a tentative D call TRBD1 (5 bases). V was trimmed by 6 bases and J by 5 bases, leaving 13 bases between them. CDR1 is SNHLY, CDR2 FYNNEI, per germline. This CDR3 is 14 amino acids long. Written as DNA, the CDR3 is TGTGCCAGCAGGCCCGACAGAGAGAATGAAAAACTGTTTTTT. This encodes CASRPDRENEKLFF.

V is TRBV29-1 and J is TRBJ2-3, with D perhaps assigned TRBD1 or TRBD2 (6 bases each). This CDR3 spans 13 amino acids. Germline V gene lookup returns CDR1 SQVTM and CDR2 ANQGSEA. CDR3 amino acids: CSAGHPSTDTQYF. DNA for the CDR3: TGCAGTGCGGGACACCCAAGCACAGATACGCAGTATTTT.